The clone carrying this TCR beta chain showed up just a few times. Antigen unknown. These data come from a study of a mutant IDH1 vaccine in newly diagnosed glioma. In the study overall: Commencement of vaccination occurred 4-6 weeks following radiotherapy alone, or concurrently with temozolomide cycles.

Points from the study as a whole: The vaccine induced immune responses, and these occurred in about 93% of patients.

J was trimmed by 6 bases and V by 6 bases; bases with no gene match: 11. Germline CDR1 SGHTA, CDR2 FQGTGA. This CDR3 is built from 14 residues. The data were produced by immunoSEQ multiplex PCR, yet TCRdb's version contains in-frame clones alone and is incomplete. Seen here are roughly 45,000 clones, approximately 84% observed once, and the top ten hold 2% to 3%. Specified time point: week 23, last vaccination. Topical imiquimod was applied with each vaccine dose, which held 300 ug of mutant IDH1 20-mer peptide. The sequence was collected from a woman between 18 and 29 years old with glioma. Some clones in this sample may be carry-over from other donors' samples. The J gene is TRBJ2-7, the V gene TRBV7-3; 7 bases match TRBD1. This specimen was PBMCs, taken from a glioma patient whose treatment included an IDH1 peptide vaccine. CDR3 bases: TGTGCCAGCAGTCAGTCTGTGGGACAGAGCGAGCAGTACTTC. As protein: CASSQSVGQSEQYF. The variable domain in full, with the rest retrieved from reference TRBV7-3 and TRBJ2-7, is GAGVSQTPSNKVTEKGKYVELRCDPISGHTALYWYRQSLGQGPEFLIYFQGTGAADDSGLPNDRFFAVRPEGSVSTLKIQRTERGDSAVYLCASSQSVGQSEQYFGPGTRLTVT.